This TCR beta chain was documented in a study of kidney transplant recipient with SARS-CoV-2 infection. This clonotype showed up many times. The V and J ends lost 5 bases and 2 bases respectively, with 25 bases between them. Germline assignment: CDR1 MNHNY and CDR2 SVGAGI (reference sequence). The CDR3 length is 19 residues. TCRdb processed the reads anew with MiXCR; each CDR3 protein has one entry. The sample has 200,000 to 300,000 distinct CDR3 sequences, around 26% seen once. Source: a blood sample, taken at baseline and on day 111 from a kidney transplant recipient. The genes are TRBV6-6 and TRBJ2-4; the D gene is possibly TRBD2 (6 bases). The TCR comes from a young adult male patient who had COVID-19 and was a kidney transplant recipient. The graft donor may have given rise to some T cells. The CDR3 spells CASSRRYWAEGLPKNIQYF. CDR3 sequence (DNA): TGTGCCAGCAGTCGACGTTATTGGGCGGAGGGGCTGCCCAAAAACATTCAGTACTTC.